This TCR beta chain was observed in a study of Graves' ophthalmopathy and Graves' hyperthyroidism. Amplification of the TCR beta CDR3 regions used RNA transcripts (as template). RT-PCR with HTBI primers came first, then second-round multiplex PCR. From the multiplex PCR reads, TCRdb called clonotypes with MiXCR, one entry per CDR3 protein. This sample yields 340,000 or so distinct CDR3 sequences, of which 17% are seen a single time; 9% to 15% belongs to the top ten. This clonotype was counted many times. The CDR3 consists of 15 residues. In germline, CDR1 is SQVTM, CDR2 ANQGSEA. J lost 2 bases, V lost 6 bases, and 12 bases had no gene match.

What was sequenced was peripheral blood. This chain joins TRBV29-1 and TRBJ2-7, with 8 bases matching TRBD1. The sequence was obtained from an adult man with Graves' ophthalmopathy. CDR3 in amino acids: CSVVPGQAETYEQYF. For the CDR3, the DNA is TGCAGCGTAGTGCCGGGACAGGCGGAAACCTACGAGCAGTACTTC.